A single sample gave rise to the 31 T cell receptor beta chains below, sequenced in a study of T-cell reconstitution after alpha-beta-depleted transplantation in children. A library of TCRbeta sequences, prepared with unique molecular identifiers, was generated. In TCRdb, the PCR reads were re-called with MiXCR into one record per CDR3 protein. Of about 610,000 distinct CDR3 sequences in the sample, 27% were seen once. This specimen consisted of PBMCs, obtained before TCRalphabeta/CD19-depleted stem cell transplant. The receptors derive from a boy less than two years old with Wiskott-Aldrich syndrome, due to receive a stem cell transplant.

This clonotype has a handful of counts. V and J are TRBV27 and TRBJ2-3; D possibly matches TRBD1 or TRBD2 (5 bases each). The ends were cut back, 2 bases at V and 5 bases at J, with 17 bases in the middle. The germline V gene has CDR1 MNHEY and CDR2 SMNVEV (reference sequence). This CDR3 has 16 residues. The CDR3 bases are TGTGCCAGCAGTTTACGGGACCCCCTCCGGGGAGATACGCAGTATTTT. This translates into CASSLRDPLRGDTQYF.

J is TRBJ2-1 and V is TRBV7-8; 10 bases are shared with TRBD1. The V gene end was trimmed by 4 bases and the J gene end by 6 bases; junction bases not matched to a gene: 15. Germline values: CDR1 SGHVS, CDR2 FQNEAQ. This CDR3 region has 18 residues. The CDR3 protein is CASSWSGRQGADVNEQFF. The CDR3 bases are TGTGCCAGCAGCTGGAGCGGTAGACAGGGGGCGGACGTCAATGAGCAGTTCTTC.

J is TRBJ1-1 and V is TRBV20-1, with D hard to call. The CDR3 sequence is 12 residues long. V shed 0 bases and J shed 7 bases, with 9 bases lying between them. The germline gives CDR1 DFQATT, CDR2 SNEGSKA (reference sequence). CDR3 sequence: CSARDPQIEAFF. The CDR3 DNA reads as TGCAGTGCTAGAGATCCCCAGATTGAAGCTTTCTTT.

The V and J genes are TRBV15 and TRBJ2-7; the D call may be TRBD1 or TRBD2 (5 bases each). The CDR3 loop spans 17 amino acids. CDR1 and CDR2 (germline): LNHNV, YYDKDF (reference sequence). Deletions cut 0 bases from V and 6 bases from J, with 21 bases between. CDR3 in DNA: TGTGCCACCAGCAGAGATCGGGTGGGACGGGCCCGGGGCGAGCAGTACTTC. This sequence encodes CATSRDRVGRARGEQYF.

The V and J genes are TRBV5-1 and TRBJ2-2; no definite D call. V lost 4 bases and J 5 bases, leaving 24 bases between the germline ends. The germline V gene encodes CDR1 SGHRS and CDR2 YFSETQ. The CDR3 is made up of 18 amino acids. The CDR3 DNA is TGCGCCAGCAGCATCCTTAGCCCAGCGCCGATAGAGACCGGGGAGCTGTTTTTT. This encodes CASSILSPAPIETGELFF.

The rearrangement links TRBV7-3 to TRBJ2-1, with D perhaps matching TRBD2 (5 bases). The CDR3 contains 16 residues. Trimming shortened V by 1 base and J by 0 bases, and 10 bases separated the two germline ends. CDR1 is SGHTA and CDR2 is FQGTGA in the germline V gene. Here the CDR3 DNA reads TGTGCCAGCAGCTTAATGCAGCGGAGCTCCTACAATGAGCAGTTCTTC. It specifies CASSLMQRSSYNEQFF.

The chain combines TRBV28 with TRBJ2-6, with 7 bases matching TRBD1. The V gene's germline CDR1 is MDHEN and CDR2 SYDVKM. The CDR3 consists of 18 residues. The J segment lost 0 bases and the V segment lost 6 bases, leaving 11 bases of the junction unmatched. The CDR3 DNA reads TGTGCCAGCAGGGGCCTGGGACAGAGTTCCTCTGGGGCCAACGTCCTGACTTTC. This codes for CASRGLGQSSSGANVLTF.

This chain connects TRBV18 to TRBJ2-5; 10 positions match TRBD2. Looked up from germline, CDR1 is KGHSH and CDR2 is LQKENI. The junction had 9 bases not matched to a gene; V was cut back by 1 base and J by 7 bases. This CDR3 is built from 16 residues. CDR3 in amino acids: CASSPRLAGDSGTQYF. CDR3 sequence (DNA): TGTGCCAGCTCACCACGGCTAGCGGGAGACAGCGGGACCCAGTACTTC.

This clonotype was counted between two and nine times. The chain uses TRBV5-1 and TRBJ2-7, with D hard to call. This CDR3 is 15 amino acids long. Trimming cost V 2 bases and J 0 bases, with 12 bases left between them. Germline CDR1 SGHRS, CDR2 YFSETQ. CDR3: CASSFRSHGSYEQYF. Here the CDR3 DNA reads TGCGCCAGCAGCTTTCGGAGCCATGGCTCCTACGAGCAGTACTTC.

In its sample, this clonotype was seen a few times. This chain links TRBV20-1 with TRBJ1-2; D remains ambiguous. Germline assignment: CDR1 DFQATT and CDR2 SNEGSKA (reference sequence). V was pared by 2 bases and J by 0 bases, with 7 bases between. The CDR3 spans 13 residues. CDR3 amino acids: CSARPIANYGYTF. The CDR3 DNA follows: TGCAGTGCTAGACCCATAGCTAACTATGGCTACACCTTC.

This clonotype was recorded a few times. The rearrangement links TRBV20-1 to TRBJ1-6; D may be TRBD1 (6 bases). Deletions cut 6 bases from V and 7 bases from J, with 16 bases between. Germline V gives CDR1 DFQATT, CDR2 SNEGSKA (reference sequence). The CDR3 length is 14 residues. CDR3 coding DNA: TGCAGTGCCCCGGGGGGGGGCTTCAATTCACCCCTCCACTTT. Residues: CSAPGGGFNSPLHF.

This clonotype appeared a few times. J is TRBJ1-1 and V is TRBV12-3 or TRBV12-4, with TRBD1 identical over 10 bases. The CDR3 extends over 15 amino acids. V lost 6 bases, J lost 6 bases, and 10 bases stayed unmatched. The CDR3 nucleotides are TGTGCCAGCAGACCCAGACAGGGGGCGAGCGCTGAAGCTTTCTTT. This codes for CASRPRQGASAEAFF.

This clonotype was counted a few times. This chain joins TRBV28 and TRBJ2-7, with D hard to call. V lost 3 bases to trimming and J lost 0 bases, with 6 bases between them. CDR1 and CDR2 from the germline V gene are MDHEN and SYDVKM. The CDR3 is 13 amino acids. The CDR3 region has the DNA TGTGCCAGCAGTTTCACTACCTCCTACGAGCAGTACTTC. This translates into CASSFTTSYEQYF.

This clonotype has only a few counts. This chain joins TRBV18 and TRBJ1-1, with a possible D match to TRBD1 (6 bases). Trimming pared 5 bases from V and 3 bases from J, leaving 13 bases between. Germline values: CDR1 KGHSH, CDR2 LQKENI. The CDR3 contains 14 residues. CDR3 protein: CASSTEGGYTEAFF. In DNA, the CDR3 is TGTGCCAGCTCAACCGAGGGGGGCTACACTGAAGCTTTCTTT.

This clonotype was found a few times. This chain connects TRBV5-1 to TRBJ1-1; D may be TRBD1 (6 bases). Trimming took 3 bases from V and 0 from J, leaving 15 bases between them. The germline CDR1 and CDR2 sequences are SGHRS and YFSETQ. The CDR3 length is 16 residues. CDR3 loop: CASSSPISGVNTEAFF. In nucleotides, the CDR3 is TGCGCCAGCAGCTCCCCAATCTCAGGGGTGAACACTGAAGCTTTCTTT.

This clonotype was seen a handful of times. CDR3 DNA: TGTGCCAGCAGTTCCGGGACTACCATTTACAATGAGCAGTTCTTC. Residues: CASSSGTTIYNEQFF. The gene calls are TRBV6-5 and TRBJ2-1; 7 nucleotides match TRBD2. The CDR3 runs 15 residues. V gave up 4 bases and J gave up 4 bases; unmatched junction bases: 7. CDR1 is MNHEY and CDR2 is SVGAGI in the germline V gene.

This clonotype was detected a few times. The V and J genes are TRBV29-1 and TRBJ1-1, with D unclear. In germline, CDR1 is SQVTM, CDR2 ANQGSEA. This CDR3 comprises 13 residues. The V gene lost 4 bases and the J gene lost 1 base, with 10 bases spanning the gap. DNA of the CDR3: TGCAGCGTTGGGCCGAGGAGGAACACTGAAGCTTTCTTT. This encodes CSVGPRRNTEAFF.

This clonotype has just a few counts. This sequence joins TRBV7-2 and TRBJ2-1; 12 bases map to TRBD2. The J segment lost 8 bases and the V segment lost 6 bases, leaving 8 bases of the junction unmatched. The length of the CDR3 is 15 residues. Per the germline V gene, CDR1 is SGHTA and CDR2 is FQGNSA. CDR3 protein: CASRPLAGGSDEQFF. CDR3 in DNA: TGTGCCAGCAGACCCCTAGCGGGAGGGTCGGATGAGCAGTTCTTC.

The CDR3 loop is CAWRTVNYGYTF. The CDR3 DNA is TGTGCCTGGAGGACAGTCAACTATGGCTACACCTTC. V is TRBV30 and J is TRBJ1-2, with a possible D match to TRBD1 (5 bases). In germline, CDR1 is GTSNPN, CDR2 SVGIG (reference sequence). The CDR3 has 12 residues. V lost 3 bases and J 2 bases, leaving 7 bases between the germline ends.

This clonotype was observed a few times. The V gene is TRBV29-1, the J gene TRBJ2-1; D unresolved. From germline, CDR1 is SQVTM and CDR2 ANQGSEA. V was trimmed by 3 bases and J by 6 bases, leaving 15 bases between them. This CDR3 contains 14 residues. The CDR3 reads CSVERQGRANEQFF. CDR3 nucleotides: TGCAGCGTTGAGCGGCAAGGAAGGGCCAATGAGCAGTTCTTC.

This clonotype was seen more than once but under ten times. V is TRBV5-1 and J is TRBJ2-6; no clear D. Trimming cost V 3 bases and J 0 bases, with 7 bases left between them. The CDR3 totals 15 residues. CDR1 and CDR2 (germline): SGHRS, YFSETQ. The CDR3 coding sequence is TGCGCCAGCAGCTGGGGTAGCTCTGGGGCCAACGTCCTGACTTTC. Amino acid sequence: CASSWGSSGANVLTF.

This clonotype was counted only a few times. The chain carries TRBV5-1 and TRBJ2-1, with 9 bases fitting TRBD2. This CDR3 region has 14 residues. Germline trimming cut 7 bases from V and 5 bases from J; bases unmatched to any gene: 7. Germline lookup yields CDR1 SGHRS and CDR2 YFSETQ. CDR3 loop: CASGRTSVNNEQFF. The CDR3 coding sequence is TGCGCCAGCGGGCGGACTAGCGTCAACAATGAGCAGTTCTTC. The full variable domain, with the rest looked up from reference TRBV5-1 and TRBJ2-1, is KAGVTQTPRYLIKTRGQQVTLSCSPISGHRSVSWYQQTPGQGLQFLFEYFSETQRNKGNFPGRFSGRQFSNSRSEMNVSTLELGDSALYLCASGRTSVNNEQFFGPGTRLTVL.

This chain uses TRBV18 with TRBJ1-1, with a weak D call TRBD1 (5 bases). CDR1 KGHSH and CDR2 LQKENI come from the germline V gene. V dropped 2 bases and J dropped 2 bases, with 12 bases sitting between them. The CDR3 has 15 residues. The DNA for the CDR3 is TGTGCCAGCTCACCAAAGGCAGGGCTAAACACTGAAGCTTTCTTT. This codes for CASSPKAGLNTEAFF.

CDR3 in amino acids: CASSQSQGMGQFF. The CDR3 nucleotides are TGTGCCAGCAGCCAATCACAGGGGATGGGGCAGTTCTTC. The V gene is TRBV3-1, the J gene TRBJ2-1, with TRBD1 identical over 7 bases. Germline trimming cut 2 bases from V and 12 bases from J; bases unmatched to any gene: 7. The CDR3 is made up of 13 amino acids. Germline V lookup: CDR1 LGHDT, CDR2 YNNKEL (reference sequence).

There are a few counts of this clonotype. The rearrangement joins TRBV12-3 or TRBV12-4 to TRBJ2-1, with D possibly matching TRBD2 (5 bases). Trimming removed 5 bases at V and 4 bases at J, with 12 bases between. The CDR3 is made up of 14 amino acids. CDR3 bases: TGTGCCAGCAGTCCCCGGGATGGGTACAATGAGCAGTTCTTC. Translated: CASSPRDGYNEQFF.

The chain has TRBV29-1 and TRBJ2-5, with TRBD2 matching over 7 bases. This CDR3 spans 11 amino acids. Germline V gives CDR1 SQVTM, CDR2 ANQGSEA. Written as DNA, the CDR3 is TGCTTGGGGGGGGACCAAGAGACCCAGTACTTC. Its translation: CLGGDQETQYF.

J is TRBJ2-5 and V is TRBV7-2; D possibly matches TRBD1 or TRBD2 (5 bases each). CDR3 size: 15 residues. The germline V and J ends were trimmed by 2 bases and 4 bases, with 14 bases remaining between them. From germline, CDR1 is SGHTA and CDR2 FQGNSA. The CDR3 sequence: CASSLYRWGRETQYF. CDR3 DNA sequence: TGTGCCAGCAGCTTATACCGGTGGGGGAGAGAGACCCAGTACTTC.

The chain joins TRBV5-1 to TRBJ2-1; TRBD2 aligns across 12 bases. Trimming at V came to 2 bases and at J to 8 bases, leaving 11 bases not matched to a gene. Looked up from germline, CDR1 is SGHRS and CDR2 is YFSETQ. The CDR3 contains 17 residues. The CDR3, as DNA: TGCGCCAGCAGCTTTGCGGCTAGCGGGAGGGCCGGAGATGAGCAGTTCTTC. Translating it yields CASSFAASGRAGDEQFF.

The CDR3 DNA follows: TGTGCCAGCAGGCATTCGTACAATGAGCAGTTCTTC. It specifies CASRHSYNEQFF. The chain is built from TRBV11-2 and TRBJ2-1, with no clear D. The V gene lost 6 bases and the J gene lost 4 bases, with 7 bases spanning the gap. The CDR3 consists of 12 residues. Germline lookup yields CDR1 SGHAT and CDR2 FQNNGV.

This clonotype was counted a few times. V is TRBV7-9 and J is TRBJ2-7; unclear D gene. This CDR3 has 17 amino acids. Germline loops: CDR1 SEHNR, CDR2 FQNEAQ (reference sequence). The V gene lost 3 bases and the J gene lost 0 bases, with 18 bases spanning the gap. The CDR3 loop reads CASSFPNSDVTSYEQYF. The CDR3 coding sequence is TGTGCCAGCAGCTTTCCCAACTCCGACGTGACCTCCTACGAGCAGTACTTC. The full variable domain, rest sourced from reference TRBV7-9 and TRBJ2-7, is DTGVSQNPRHKITKRGQNVTFRCDPISEHNRLYWYRQTLGQGPEFLTYFQNEAQLEKSRLLSDRFSAERPKGSFSTLEIQRTEQGDSAMYLCASSFPNSDVTSYEQYFGPGTRLTVT.

This clonotype was seen ten or more times. V usage is TRBV15 and J usage is TRBJ2-5; tentative D call: TRBD2 (5 bases). Trimming shortened V by 0 bases and J by 2 bases, and 10 bases separated the two germline ends. The germline V gene has CDR1 LNHNV and CDR2 YYDKDF (reference sequence). The length of the CDR3 is 15 residues. The CDR3 sequence: CATSRDIRGQETQYF. The CDR3 coding sequence is TGTGCCACCAGCAGAGATATCCGGGGACAAGAGACCCAGTACTTC. The full variable domain, in which reference TRBV15 and TRBJ2-5 provide the parts outside the CDR3, is DAMVIQNPRYQVTQFGKPVTLSCSQTLNHNVMYWYQQKSSQAPKLLFHYYDKDFNNEADTPDNFQSRRPNTSFCFLDIRSPGLGDTAMYLCATSRDIRGQETQYFGPGTRLLVL.